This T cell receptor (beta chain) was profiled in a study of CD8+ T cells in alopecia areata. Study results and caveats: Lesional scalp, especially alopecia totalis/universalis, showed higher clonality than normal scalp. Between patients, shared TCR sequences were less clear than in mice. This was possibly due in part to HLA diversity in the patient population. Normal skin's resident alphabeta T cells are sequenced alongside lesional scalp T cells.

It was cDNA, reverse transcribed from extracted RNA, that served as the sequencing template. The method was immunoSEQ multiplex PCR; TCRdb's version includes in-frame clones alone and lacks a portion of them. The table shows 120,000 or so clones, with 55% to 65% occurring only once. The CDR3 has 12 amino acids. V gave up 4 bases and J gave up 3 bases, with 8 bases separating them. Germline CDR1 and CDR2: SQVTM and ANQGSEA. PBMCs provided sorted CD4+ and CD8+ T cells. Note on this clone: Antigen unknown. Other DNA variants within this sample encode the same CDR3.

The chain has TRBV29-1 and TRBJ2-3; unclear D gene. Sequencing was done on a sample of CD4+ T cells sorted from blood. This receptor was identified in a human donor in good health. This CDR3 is CSVGQRTDTQYF. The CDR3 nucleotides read TGCAGCGTTGGGCAGCGTACAGATACGCAGTATTTT.